This TCR beta chain derives from a study of T-cell reconstitution after alpha-beta-depleted transplantation in children (dated by TCRdb to about 2016). About the full investigation: T-cell immune reconstitution after TCRalphabeta/CD19-depleted allogeneic hematopoietic cell transplantation in children was quantitatively tracked in the study by means of TCR repertoire profiling.

This clonotype was detected only a few times. The antigen it recognizes is unknown. Base qualities are not provided; no much larger clone lies one nucleotide away. A distance of 12 bases separates the germline ends of V and J, which lose 1 base and 5 bases respectively. The CDR3, cysteine through phenylalanine, is 15 amino acids long. Only the CDR3 portion is preserved as DNA: 45 bases, with reading frame beginning at the first base. Library construction relied on PCR. Sequencing instrument: Illumina HiSeq 2500. Molecular barcoding was employed in the preparation of TCR libraries, with unique molecular identifiers being used to normalize TCRbeta repertoire quantification. TCRdb cleaned the public reads at Q25 with fastp, built clones with MiXCR and kept in-frame beta chains. Rows merge per CDR3 protein into single entries with the most common DNA and genes. Counted in this sample were approximately 640,000 distinct CDR3 sequences; roughly 17% of them appeared once. 0.85% to 1.3% of the sample is held by the ten biggest clonotypes.

The sample was PBMCs from the stem cell graft donor, taken from the stem cell graft. This receptor was taken from a human donor who donated a stem cell graft to a child with acute myeloid leukemia. The chain joins TRBV12-3 or TRBV12-4 to TRBJ1-5, with the D gene uncertain. This receptor has the CDR3 CASSLGGERYQPQHF. The nucleotides are TGTGCCAGCAGTTTAGGGGGAGAGAGGTATCAGCCCCAGCATTTT.